This TCR beta chain originates from a study of blood T cell repertoires in COVID-19. Study summary: The United States, Italy and Spain provided the acute and convalescent COVID-19 samples. Sample material is recorded as cDNA or gDNA derived from T cells, B-cell-depleted T cells, or PBMCs.

This clone appeared a few times. With 0 bases clipped from V and 3 bases from J, the junction kept 4 bases outside the gene matches. CDR1 and CDR2 from the germline V gene are SGHKS and YYEKEE (reference sequence). The CDR3 runs 15 residues. In the original workflow: Quantification of nucleated cells was approximated via reference gene primer amplification. The repertoire was sequenced with immunoSEQ multiplex PCR; TCRdb's copy has only in-frame clones and lacks some. The V and J calls and clone size are taken from that table; D and trimming were inferred from the DNA. The sample includes roughly 150,000 clones, 65% to 85% of them seen just once.

Sequenced input: peripheral blood. The rearrangement joins TRBV5-5 to TRBJ2-7, with 9 bases lining up with TRBD1. The receptor's source is a man in his 70s with active or convalescent COVID-19. This CDR3 reads CASSLAPGQGYEQYF. CDR3 DNA sequence: TGTGCCAGCAGCTTGGCTCCGGGACAGGGCTACGAGCAGTACTTC. Full variable domain (outside the CDR3, taken from reference TRBV5-5 and TRBJ2-7): DAGVTQSPTHLIKTRGQQVTLRCSPISGHKSVSWYQQVLGQGPQFIFQYYEKEERGRGNFPDRFSARQFPNYSSELNVNALLLGDSALYLCASSLAPGQGYEQYFGPGTRLTVT.